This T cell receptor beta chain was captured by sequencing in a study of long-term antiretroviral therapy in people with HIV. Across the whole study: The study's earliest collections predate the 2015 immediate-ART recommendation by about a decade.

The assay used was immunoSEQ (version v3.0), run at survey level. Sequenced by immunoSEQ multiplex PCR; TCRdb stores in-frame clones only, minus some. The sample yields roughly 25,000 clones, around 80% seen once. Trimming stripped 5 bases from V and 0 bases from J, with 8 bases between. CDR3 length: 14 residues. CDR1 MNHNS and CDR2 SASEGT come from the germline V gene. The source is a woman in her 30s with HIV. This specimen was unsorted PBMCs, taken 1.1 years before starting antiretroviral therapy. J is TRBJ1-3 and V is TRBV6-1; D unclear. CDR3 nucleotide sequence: TGTGCCAGCAGTTTGGAAACCTCTGGAAACACCATATATTTT. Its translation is CASSLETSGNTIYF.